The 7 T cell receptor beta chains in this list originate from one sample, sequenced in a study of blood T cells in healthy people across ages. Combining a sample-barcoded 5' primer with a J-beta primer mix, a second PCR ran for roughly 7 to 12 cycles. TCRdb ran MiXCR on the 5' RACE reads and lists one entry per CDR3 protein. The sample consists of some 700,000 distinct CDR3 sequences, about a fifth of them appearing once. Sequencing used blood. The origin of the receptors is a man in his 70s in good health.

In this sample, this clonotype turned up a few times. V usage is TRBV12-3 or TRBV12-4 and J usage is TRBJ2-1; TRBD1 is a possible D gene (6 bases). The V end was cut by 4 bases, the J end by 0 bases, with 10 bases between. The CDR3 length is 15 residues. CDR3 residues: CASSSGAGSYNEQFF. CDR3 bases: TGTGCCAGCAGTTCAGGGGCGGGCTCCTACAATGAGCAGTTCTTC.

The CDR3 DNA reads TGTGCCAGCAGCTTAGCGGCAATCCCGGGATCCTACAATGAGCAGTTCTTC. Protein sequence: CASSLAAIPGSYNEQFF. The chain couples TRBV7-6 to TRBJ2-5; weak D call: TRBD2 (5 bases). TRBJ2-1 explains the end of the DNA better; the J call may be wrong. The germline gives CDR1 SGHVS, CDR2 FNYEAQ. The CDR3 consists of 17 residues.

This clonotype was seen only a few times. The V call is TRBV5-1, the J call TRBJ2-3; TRBD2 matches at 7 bases. J lost 1 base, V lost 6 bases, and 17 bases had no gene match. The germline CDR1 and CDR2 sequences are SGHRS and YFSETQ. This CDR3 contains 18 residues. CDR3 region: CASKGQRGPSRRTDTQYF. The CDR3 DNA sequence: TGCGCCAGCAAGGGGCAGCGGGGCCCAAGTAGACGCACAGATACGCAGTATTTT.

The genes are TRBV2 and TRBJ2-7; 11 bases are shared with TRBD2. Germline assignment: CDR1 SNHLY and CDR2 FYNNEI. J was trimmed by 0 bases and V by 3 bases; bases with no gene match: 4. The CDR3 length is 16 residues. The CDR3 DNA reads TGTGCCAGCAGTGACCAACTAGCGGGGGTCTCCTACGAGCAGTACTTC. The encoded protein is CASSDQLAGVSYEQYF.

This clonotype was counted only a few times. The J gene is TRBJ1-3, the V gene TRBV20-1, with D uncertain. V was cut by 4 bases and J by 0 bases, with 10 bases left in between. The CDR3 extends over 14 amino acids. CDR1 is DFQATT and CDR2 is SNEGSKA in the germline V gene (reference sequence). CDR3 in DNA: TGCAGTGCTACCAGCCGCGACTCTGGAAACACCATATATTTT. Its protein product is CSATSRDSGNTIYF.

This clonotype was found a few times. The chain recombines TRBV6-2 or TRBV6-3 with TRBJ2-1; TRBD2 matches 10 bases. The trim removed 7 bases at V and 7 bases at J, leaving 10 bases unmatched. Germline V gene sequence: CDR1 MNHEY, CDR2 SVGEGT. There are 15 residues in the CDR3. The CDR3 nucleotides are TGTGCCAGCACCCCGAGCGGGAGGGGGGGTAATGAGCAGTTCTTC. As protein: CASTPSGRGGNEQFF.

The chain combines TRBV20-1 with TRBJ2-1; TRBD2 matches at 10 bases. Per the germline V gene, CDR1 is DFQATT and CDR2 is SNEGSKA (reference sequence). V gave up 6 bases and J gave up 5 bases; unmatched junction bases: 10. The length of the CDR3 is 15 residues. CDR3 amino acids: CSAPLSSGRNNEQFF. The CDR3 DNA sequence: TGCAGTGCCCCCTTGAGTAGCGGGAGGAACAATGAGCAGTTCTTC.